The T cell receptor beta chain under discussion was sequenced for a study of blood T cells in healthy people across ages (dated by TCRdb to the mid-2010s). Describing the broader study: Template switching captured roughly one uniquely barcoded TCR beta cDNA molecule per two T cells in model experiments. To track age-related changes in TCR beta repertoire diversity, the study relied on deep sequencing normalized with unique cDNA molecular identifiers. Four age groups were formed from the donors: young (average roughly 15 years), middle-aged (around 40), aged (about 62) and long-lived (less than 85). Donors of different ages were randomly distributed across sequencing lanes to avoid experimental bias. For two donors (one aged 18 to 30 and one aged 80 or older), the study analyzed two additional independent replicas of 1 million unique cDNA reads from the same blood draw. The paper as a whole reports these results and caveats: Because profiling used bulk unsorted PBMCs, naive and antigen-experienced compartments could not be compared conclusively. Compared with the aged group, more naive CD4+ T cells, fewer expanded clones and increased TCR diversity were shown by the long-lived group, suggesting age selection. A strong correlation was found between observed TCR beta diversity and the percentage of naive T cells measured by flow cytometry. Estimates of total diversity from one million sequenced T cells were regarded as lower bounds and underestimates. As age increased, observed TCR beta diversity per million T cells dropped in a roughly linear way, and a significant reduction was already evident by age 40. The CMV infection status of donors was not known, potentially confounding age-related changes in expanded clonotypes.

Library preparation used 5' RACE. Sequencing relied on an Illumina HiSeq 2500. A second PCR of roughly 6 to 11 cycles was performed with a sample-barcoded 5' primer and a J-beta primer mix. A unique molecular identifier was introduced onto each TCR beta cDNA molecule by a template-switch 5' adaptor carrying 12 random nucleotides. Each sample yielded at least 2.5 million CDR3-containing paired-end reads. The Mint cDNA synthesis kit, primed by a TRBC-specific oligonucleotide, was used to synthesize first-strand cDNA from all RNA. Following uracil-DNA glycosylase treatment, a first 18-cycle PCR with universal primers M1SS and BC2_uni_R was performed on all cDNA. The source study handled its data this way. For normalization, 1 million high-quality reads, each with a distinct molecular identifier, were randomly selected from each sample. Reads with shared molecular identifiers were discarded instead of being binned into consensus sequences. MiTCR, run with a Q25 quality threshold and the strictest error-elimination algorithm, handled CDR3 identification, clonotype clustering and error correction. Lower-bound total TCR beta diversity was estimated with a nonparametric unseen species model using Euler transformation. TCRdb took the public reads, trimmed them with fastp at Q25, ran MiXCR for clone calling and kept in-frame beta chains. One record per CDR3 amino acid sequence lists the most common genes and DNA. The V and J calls come from TCRdb's annotation, not from the publication. This sample gives around 940,000 distinct CDR3 sequences in total; about 51% of them show up just once. The ten largest clones add up to over 20% of the sample.

This clonotype has a handful of counts. No antigen is known for it. Base qualities are missing; no much larger clone stands one base away. Systemically healthy Caucasian individuals from Russia, some 38 in total and aged about 6 to 95 years, were included as donors. Roughly 10 milliliters of peripheral blood were collected from each donor into EDTA-treated Vacutainer tubes. Ficoll-Paque density-gradient centrifugation was used to isolate PBMCs, with at least 7 million obtained per sample. Total RNA, at least 5.5 micrograms per sample, was extracted from PBMCs with Trizol reagent. For every donor, an aliquot of PBMCs went through flow cytometry to measure the percentages of naive CD45RAhigh/CD27high T cells. The germline V gene specifies SGHTA as CDR1 and FQGNSA as CDR2. V is clipped by 3 bases and J by 2 bases, and the sequence between their germline boundaries is 13 bases long. From the cysteine through the phenylalanine, the CDR3 covers 15 amino acids. Only CDR3 DNA remains: 45 bases, in frame from the first base.

The chain couples TRBV7-2 to TRBJ2-5, with TRBD2 tentatively as D gene (6 bases match). This TCR derives from a woman in her fifties or sixties in good health. Sequencing used blood. The bases are TGTGCCAGCAGCTTTGTGGGGGGACCACAAGAGACCCAGTACTTC. This is translated as CASSFVGGPQETQYF.